These 23 T cell receptor beta chains share one sample of origin, sequenced in a study of T cell repertoires in aging, cancer and after chemotherapy. Rearranged V-D-J TRB sequences were amplified with a mixed TRB-A/B primer pool. MiXCR, applied by TCRdb to the multiplex PCR reads, yields one record per CDR3 protein. The table has some 1,200 distinct CDR3 sequences, 20% to 30% seen once. The template was genomic DNA from peripheral blood, not RNA. The sequencing input was blood. The receptors shown here come from a human donor with a solid tumor.

The genes are TRBV6-2 or TRBV6-3 and TRBJ2-1; D gene uncertain. CDR1 and CDR2 (germline): MNHEY, SVGEGT. Trimming shortened V by 0 bases and J by 4 bases, and 7 bases separated the two germline ends. The CDR3 sequence is 14 residues long. CDR3 coding DNA: TGTGCCAGCAGTTACTCCTTACATTACAATGAGCAGTTCTTC. It specifies CASSYSLHYNEQFF.

This clonotype is termed large (0.1 to 1%). This chain uses TRBV6-6 with TRBJ2-5; D remains ambiguous. CDR1 is MNHNY, CDR2 SVGAGI, per germline (reference sequence). V was clipped by 4 bases and J by 0 bases, with 9 bases between them. The CDR3 spans 14 residues. Here the CDR3 DNA reads TGTGCCAGCAGTTTCGCATACAACCAAGAGACCCAGTACTTC. This encodes CASSFAYNQETQYF.

This sequence joins TRBV14 and TRBJ2-2; D is undetermined. V lost 0 bases and J 4 bases, leaving 9 bases between the germline ends. Germline lookup yields CDR1 SGHDN and CDR2 FVKESK. The CDR3 loop spans 15 amino acids. The CDR3 sequence is CASSQEGYPTGELFF. CDR3 in DNA: TGTGCCAGCAGCCAAGAGGGTTACCCCACCGGGGAGCTGTTTTTT.

By sample share, this clonotype is medium-sized. The chain carries TRBV6-1 and TRBJ2-5; D unresolved. The CDR3 extends over 16 amino acids. V was clipped by 3 bases and J by 5 bases, with 19 bases between them. Germline V gene data show CDR1 as MNHNS and CDR2 as SASEGT. The CDR3 nucleotides are TGTGCCAGCAGTGATCTTCCCGGCAGTGGTGGGGAGACCCAGTACTTC. Protein product: CASSDLPGSGGETQYF.

Comments on this clonotype: Given a much more abundant clone one base away, this may be a read error. The chain recombines TRBV6-1 with TRBJ2-3; TRBD1 or TRBD2 may be the D gene (5 bases each). Germline V gene lookup returns CDR1 MNHNS and CDR2 SASEGT. The CDR3 is 13 residues long. CDR3 sequence: CASSVLVRDTKYF. The CDR3 DNA follows: TGTGCCAGCAGTGTACTAGTCAGGGATACGAAGTATTTT.

Concerning this clonotype itself: This could be a read error, since a much larger clone is one nucleotide away. It is likely a read error, because the conserved phenylalanine at the end of the CDR3 is missing. The CDR3 here is CASSDGTNTGELFL. The DNA for the CDR3 is TGTGCCAGCAGTGACGGGACAAACACCGGGGAGCTGTTTTTA. The rearrangement uses TRBV6-4 and TRBJ2-2, with D tentatively TRBD1 (6 bases). The CDR3 contains 14 residues. CDR1 is MRHNA and CDR2 is SNTAGT in the germline V gene. The V and J ends lost 2 bases and 2 bases respectively, with 6 bases between them.

Details on this clonotype: A single base separates this from a much larger clone, so it may be a read error. The rearrangement uses TRBV6-2 or TRBV6-3 and TRBJ1-2; D remains unclear. With 7 bases removed from V and 5 bases from J, the gap between germline ends came to 11 bases. The CDR3 totals 12 residues. Germline CDR1 is MNHEY and CDR2 is SVGEGT. The CDR3 region is CASNNPRYGYTF. CDR3 coding DNA: TGTGCCAGCAACAACCCCCGATATGGCTACACCTTC.

Notes on this clonotype: A much bigger clone sits one base away, suggesting this may be a read error. The V call is TRBV12-3 or TRBV12-4, the J call TRBJ1-2; 7 bases are shared with TRBD1. This CDR3 is 12 amino acids long. With V trimmed by 8 bases and J by 6 bases, 6 bases remained unmatched. The CDR3 nucleotides read TGTGCCAGCGAGACAGGGATTGATGGCTACACCTTC. Translation: CASETGIDGYTF.

A word on this clonotype: This may be a read error, as it is one base from a much larger clone. V and J are TRBV6-6 and TRBJ2-2, with 8 bases that match TRBD1. With V trimmed by 7 bases and J by 3 bases, 10 bases remained unmatched. Germline V gene sequence: CDR1 MNHNY, CDR2 SVGAGI (reference sequence). This CDR3 spans 16 amino acids. The CDR3 sequence: CASIHMGQADTGELFF. The CDR3 DNA follows: TGTGCCAGCATTCATATGGGACAGGCGGACACCGGGGAGCTGTTTTTT.

In the case of this clonotype: A much larger clone differs from this one at a single base, so this may be a read error. The chain combines TRBV6-5 with TRBJ2-5, with 9 bases lining up with TRBD1. The CDR3 covers 14 residues. V shed 9 bases, J shed 3 bases, and the junction held 8 bases outside the gene matches. Germline V CDR1 and CDR2: MNHEY, SVGAGI. The CDR3 protein is CASWDRASKETQYF. The CDR3 DNA reads TGTGCCAGTTGGGACAGGGCATCGAAAGAGACCCAGTACTTC.

Only one count was recorded for this clonotype. The chain recombines TRBV27 with TRBJ1-3, with TRBD1 as a possible D gene (5 bases). CDR1 is MNHEY, CDR2 SMNVEV, per germline (reference sequence). The CDR3 is made up of 14 amino acids. Trimming removed 5 bases from V and 10 bases from J, with 18 bases in between. The CDR3 region has the DNA TGTGCCAGCAGTCCGCAGGGCTCCCGGGGGACCATATATTTT. This translates into CASSPQGSRGTIYF.

Of note for this clonotype: With a much larger clone just one base away, this may be a read error. The rearrangement links TRBV6-2 or TRBV6-3 to TRBJ2-2, with 11 bases aligning to TRBD2. CDR3 length: 17 amino acids. CDR1 and CDR2 (germline): MNHEY, SVGEGT. In DNA, the CDR3 is TGTGCCAGCAGCCGTCTAGCGGGGGGACCGAACGCCGGGGAGCTGTTTTTT. This encodes CASSRLAGGPNAGELFF.

This clonotype came up a few times. The chain uses TRBV7-2 and TRBJ2-7, with 11 bases fitting TRBD2. CDR3 size: 14 residues. The V gene's germline CDR1 is SGHTA and CDR2 FQGNSA. V lost 0 bases, J lost 6 bases, and 1 base stayed unmatched. CDR3 sequence reads: CASSLASGGAEQYF. The DNA for the CDR3 is TGTGCCAGCAGCTTAGCTAGCGGGGGGGCCGAGCAGTACTTC.

Within the sample, this clonotype is large. This chain joins TRBV12-3 or TRBV12-4 and TRBJ1-2; no clear D gene. The CDR3 sequence is 15 residues long. V was cut by 10 bases and J by 1 base, with 19 bases left in between. This CDR3 reads CANPLASGFNYGYTF. The CDR3 coding sequence is TGTGCCAACCCTTTAGCTTCTGGTTTTAACTATGGCTACACCTTC.

This clonotype ranks as medium-sized. The chain has TRBV30 and TRBJ1-1, with D maybe TRBD1 (5 bases). The germline V and J ends were trimmed by 7 bases and 5 bases, with 17 bases remaining between them. This CDR3 is 13 amino acids long. The germline V gene has CDR1 GTSNPN and CDR2 SVGIG (reference sequence). Written as DNA, the CDR3 is TGTGCCTTTGCGCGAGGGACGTTGACTGAAGCTTTCTTT. Its translation: CAFARGTLTEAFF.

The J gene is TRBJ1-1, the V gene TRBV11-3, with D unresolved. Looked up from germline, CDR1 is SGHNT and CDR2 is YENEEA. V shed 1 base and J shed 5 bases, with 5 bases lying between them. The CDR3 is made up of 12 amino acids. In nucleotides, the CDR3 is TGTGCCAGCAGCTTAGTTCGGACTGAAGCTTTCTTT. Translated, it gives CASSLVRTEAFF.

V usage is TRBV5-1 and J usage is TRBJ2-7; D perhaps matches TRBD1 (6 bases). The CDR3 is 15 amino acids. Germline assignment: CDR1 SGHRS and CDR2 YFSETQ. V dropped 3 bases and J dropped 2 bases, with 15 bases sitting between them. The chain's CDR3 is CASSWIGTNTYEQYF. For the CDR3, the DNA is TGCGCCAGCAGCTGGATAGGGACAAATACCTACGAGCAGTACTTC. Looking up the rest from reference TRBV5-1 and TRBJ2-7 gives the full variable domain: KAGVTQTPRYLIKTRGQQVTLSCSPISGHRSVSWYQQTPGQGLQFLFEYFSETQRNKGNFPGRFSGRQFSNSRSEMNVSTLELGDSALYLCASSWIGTNTYEQYFGPGTRLTVT.

This clonotype ranks as medium-sized. V and J are TRBV6-4 and TRBJ2-3, with D perhaps matching TRBD2 (5 bases). The V end lost 0 bases, the J end lost 4 bases, and 8 bases lay between the germline ends. Germline CDR1 MRHNA, CDR2 SNTAGT. The CDR3 spans 14 residues. The CDR3 coding sequence is TGTGCCAGCAGTGACTCGAGGGATCCAGATACGCAGTATTTT. It translates to CASSDSRDPDTQYF.

This clonotype has a single count. The CDR3 sequence is CASSLGVGRRTEAFF. The CDR3 coding sequence is TGCGCCAGCAGCTTGGGAGTGGGGCGCCGGACTGAAGCTTTCTTT. This rearrangement joins TRBV5-1 to TRBJ1-1, with a tentative D call TRBD1 (5 bases). Looked up from germline, CDR1 is SGHRS and CDR2 is YFSETQ. The CDR3 totals 15 residues. V gave up 0 bases and J gave up 5 bases, with 14 bases separating them.

By its share, this clonotype is medium-sized. V gene TRBV12-3 or TRBV12-4 combines with J gene TRBJ2-7; 8 nucleotides align to TRBD2. The CDR3 consists of 15 residues. V gave up 2 bases and J gave up 7 bases; unmatched junction bases: 10. CDR3 sequence (DNA): TGTGCCAGCAGTTTATTGTCGGGAGGGCCGGGGGAGCAGTACTTC. Translated, it gives CASSLLSGGPGEQYF.

Remarks on this clonotype: One base away lies a much larger clone, so this may be a sequencing read error. The V gene is TRBV19, the J gene TRBJ1-6; D gene ambiguous. CDR3 length: 12 residues. Trimming removed 3 bases from V and 11 bases from J, with 8 bases in between. The V gene's germline CDR1 is LNHDA and CDR2 SQIVND (reference sequence). Here the CDR3 DNA reads TGTGCCAGTAGTATGATCGTGACACCCCTCCACTTT. It yields the protein CASSMIVTPLHF. Drawing the rest from reference TRBV19 and TRBJ1-6, the complete variable domain is DGGITQSPKYLFRKEGQNVTLSCEQNLNHDAMYWYRQDPGQGLRLIYYSQIVNDFQKGDIAEGYSVSREKKESFPLTVTSAQKNPTAFYLCASSMIVTPLHFGNGTRLTVT.

This clonotype is categorized as large. V is TRBV6-5 and J is TRBJ2-5; 9 nucleotides align to TRBD1. Germline V gene lookup returns CDR1 MNHEY and CDR2 SVGAGI. This CDR3 has 14 residues. V lost 4 bases and J lost 5; bases outside the gene matches: 5. In DNA form, the CDR3 reads TGTGCCAGCAGTTCCAGACAGGGGGAGGAGACCCAGTACTTC. Encoded protein: CASSSRQGEETQYF.

By share, this clonotype ranks as medium-sized. The gene calls are TRBV10-3 and TRBJ2-7, with a possible D match to TRBD1 (6 bases). CDR3 length: 12 residues. Germline loops: CDR1 ENHRY, CDR2 SYGVKD. V was clipped by 6 bases and J by 6 bases, with 12 bases between them. In DNA, the CDR3 is TGTGCCATCAGACAGGGAGCCGGCGAGCAGTACTTC. This translates into CAIRQGAGEQYF.